The clone carrying this T cell receptor beta chain has only one observation. Trimming cost V 6 bases and J 1 base; bases outside gene matches: 1. The germline V gene encodes CDR1 WSHSY and CDR2 SAAADI. This CDR3 spans 13 amino acids. In the study's own analysis: Amplifying reference gene primers gave estimates of nucleated cell counts. Here immunoSEQ multiplex PCR was the method, and the copy in TCRdb shows in-frame clones only, minus some. The DNA was the basis for D and trimming; V, J and clone size are from that table. The sample holds 150,000 to 200,000 clones; about 88% are singletons and the top ten take 20% to 30%. The data were taken from a study of blood T cell repertoires in COVID-19. Study summary: The United States, Italy and Spain provided the acute and convalescent COVID-19 samples. T cells, B-cell-depleted T cells, or PBMCs provided the cDNA or gDNA that served as material.

This sequence joins TRBV10-2 and TRBJ1-2; 8 bases fit TRBD1. Material: peripheral blood. This sequence was found in a man in his 60s with acute or convalescent COVID-19. Here the CDR3 DNA reads TGCGCCAGCAGAGGACAGGGTAACTATGGCTACACCTTC. It specifies CASRGQGNYGYTF.